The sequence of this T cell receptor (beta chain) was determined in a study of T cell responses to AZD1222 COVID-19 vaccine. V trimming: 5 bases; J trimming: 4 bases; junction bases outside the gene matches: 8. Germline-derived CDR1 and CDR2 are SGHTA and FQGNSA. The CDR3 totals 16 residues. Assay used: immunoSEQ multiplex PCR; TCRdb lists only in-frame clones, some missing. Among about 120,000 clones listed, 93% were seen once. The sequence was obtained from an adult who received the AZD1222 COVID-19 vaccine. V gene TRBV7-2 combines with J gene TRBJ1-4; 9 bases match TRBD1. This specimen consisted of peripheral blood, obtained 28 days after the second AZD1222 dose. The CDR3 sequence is CASSLTRQGGNEKLFF. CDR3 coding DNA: TGTGCCAGCAGCCTAACTCGACAGGGGGGTAATGAAAAACTGTTTTTT.